The text below deals with one T cell receptor (beta chain). Since all of the isolated RNA was reverse transcribed, expressed TCRB transcripts were what got sequenced. Repertoires were generated with immunoSEQ multiplex PCR, while TCRdb's copy carries only in-frame clones and drops some. The table records tens of thousands of clones, around 50% of them present only once. Post-sort purity exceeded 95% for all sorted populations. Trimming removed 0 bases at V and 12 bases at J, with 9 bases between. Germline CDR1 SNHLY, CDR2 FYNNEI. The CDR3 consists of 12 residues. This record comes from a study of beta chain features in type 1 diabetes.

The sequence came from a woman between 25 and 40 years old in good health. Sequencing was performed on stem cell memory CD4+ T cells from blood. This rearrangement joins TRBV2 to TRBJ2-1; TRBD2 might be the D (6 bases). The CDR3 nucleotides read TGTGCCAGCAGTGAAGCGGTGGGGGGGCAGTTCTTC. This sequence encodes CASSEAVGGQFF.